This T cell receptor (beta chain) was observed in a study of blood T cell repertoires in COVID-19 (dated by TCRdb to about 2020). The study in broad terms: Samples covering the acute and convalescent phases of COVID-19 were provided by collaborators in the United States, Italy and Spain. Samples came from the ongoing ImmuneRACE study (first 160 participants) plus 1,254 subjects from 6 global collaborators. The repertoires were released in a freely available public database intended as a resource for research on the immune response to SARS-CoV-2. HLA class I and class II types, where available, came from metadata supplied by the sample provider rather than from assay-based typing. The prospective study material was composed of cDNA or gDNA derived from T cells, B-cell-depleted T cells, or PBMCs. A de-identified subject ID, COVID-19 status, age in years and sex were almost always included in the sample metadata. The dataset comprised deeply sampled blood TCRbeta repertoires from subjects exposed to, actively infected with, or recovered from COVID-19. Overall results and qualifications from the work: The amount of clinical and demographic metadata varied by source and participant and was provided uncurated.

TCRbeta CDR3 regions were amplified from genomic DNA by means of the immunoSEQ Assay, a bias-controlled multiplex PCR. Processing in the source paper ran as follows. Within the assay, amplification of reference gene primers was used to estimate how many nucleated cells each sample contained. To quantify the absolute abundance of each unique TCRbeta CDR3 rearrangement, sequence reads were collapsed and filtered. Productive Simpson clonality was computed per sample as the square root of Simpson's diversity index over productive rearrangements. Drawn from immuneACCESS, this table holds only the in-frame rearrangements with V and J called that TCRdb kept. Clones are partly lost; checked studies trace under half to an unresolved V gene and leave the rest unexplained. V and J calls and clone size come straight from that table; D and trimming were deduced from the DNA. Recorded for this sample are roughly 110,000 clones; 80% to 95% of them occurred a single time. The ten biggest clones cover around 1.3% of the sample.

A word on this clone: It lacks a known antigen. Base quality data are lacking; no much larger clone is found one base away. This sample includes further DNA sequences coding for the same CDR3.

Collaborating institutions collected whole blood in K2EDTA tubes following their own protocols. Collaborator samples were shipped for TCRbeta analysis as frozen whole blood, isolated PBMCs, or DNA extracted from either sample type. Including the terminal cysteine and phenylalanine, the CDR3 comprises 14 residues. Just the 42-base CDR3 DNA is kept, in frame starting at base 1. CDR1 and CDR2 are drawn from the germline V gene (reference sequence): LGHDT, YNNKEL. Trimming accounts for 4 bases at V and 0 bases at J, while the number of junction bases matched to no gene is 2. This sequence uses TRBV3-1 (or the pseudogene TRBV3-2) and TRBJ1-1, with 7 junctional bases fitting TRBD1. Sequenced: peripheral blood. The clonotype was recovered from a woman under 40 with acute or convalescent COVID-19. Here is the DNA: TGTGCCAGCAGCCGGACAGGATTGAACACTGAAGCTTTCTTT. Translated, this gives CASSRTGLNTEAFF.